This TCR beta chain is from a study of T cell changes during pregnancy in multiple sclerosis. Using immunoSEQ multiplex PCR, the repertoire was profiled, and TCRdb retains in-frame clones only, with some absent. The sample consists of roughly 70,000 clones, about 92% of them appearing once. V was pared by 1 base and J by 2 bases, with 13 bases between. Per the germline V gene, CDR1 is GTSNPN and CDR2 is SVGIG (reference sequence). CDR3 length: 15 residues. This chain joins TRBV30 and TRBJ2-3; D is undetermined. This TCR was recovered from a female donor with multiple sclerosis, enrolled in a pregnancy study. The sample here was peripheral blood, taken before pregnancy. The CDR3 DNA is TGTGCCTGGAGTGAATGGAGAGGCTTCACAGATACGCAGTATTTT. It yields the protein CAWSEWRGFTDTQYF.